The following is a T cell receptor beta chain sequence with its context. The antigen is unknown. These data belong to a study of CD8+CD57+ T cells in acquired aplastic anemia. Study summary: Sorted cells (CD4+ and CD8+) yielded DNA amounts that averaged about 3.1 ug.

From germline, CDR1 is SNHLY and CDR2 FYNNEI. V was clipped by 5 bases and J by 2 bases, with 13 bases between them. CDR3 length: 14 amino acids. TCR beta VDJ combinations and CDR3 sequences were profiled from genomic DNA. TCRdb recomputed calls from the reads with MiXCR, one row per CDR3 protein. The sample holds roughly 190,000 distinct CDR3 sequences, about 53% seen once. Study outcomes and limitations: In common between the patients and the controls were twenty-nine CD8+ CDR3 sequences.

Sequencing used sorted CD4+, CD8+, or CD8+CD57+ T cells (not recorded which) from PBMCs. V and J are TRBV2 and TRBJ2-7, with D perhaps matching TRBD1 (6 bases). The sequence came from a human donor in good health, serving as a control. CDR3 sequence (DNA): TGTGCCAGCAGTTTTTCGGACAGAACCTACGAGCAGTACTTC. Translation gives CASSFSDRTYEQYF.